The rows below give T cell receptor beta chains drawn from one sample of a study of identical twins. TCRdb used MiXCR to reprocess the 5' RACE reads, holding one entry per CDR3 protein. The repertoire holds around 100,000 distinct CDR3 sequences, with about 5.6% as singletons. Material: memory T cells sorted from blood. The receptors here all came from a woman aged 45-65 years in good health. Both conserved end residues are part of each CDR3. Fields, in order: CDR3 protein, CDR3 DNA, D gene, J gene, clone size, V gene. D genes are given only for firm matches. Clone size, where shown, is once, few, many, or a class for clones that have expanded.

CDR3: CASSRDTTDTQYF; DNA: TGCGCCAGCAGCCGGGACACCACAGATACGCAGTATTTT; D: -; J: TRBJ2-3; size: many; V: TRBV5-1
CDR3: CATSKDGGRNVLTF; DNA: TGTGCCACCAGCAAAGATGGGGGCAGGAACGTCCTGACTTTC; D: -; J: TRBJ2-6; size: many; V: TRBV15
CDR3: CASSPQQAEAFF; DNA: TGTGCCAGTAGTCCTCAACAAGCTGAAGCTTTCTTT; D: -; J: TRBJ1-1; size: -; V: TRBV19
CDR3: CASSYLPGAEQYF; DNA: TGTGCCAGCAGTTACCTCCCAGGGGCCGAGCAGTACTTC; D: -; J: TRBJ2-7; size: few; V: TRBV6-5
CDR3: CSARVIYEQYF; DNA: TGCAGTGCTAGAGTCATTTACGAGCAGTACTTC; D: -; J: TRBJ2-7; size: few; V: TRBV20-1
CDR3: CASRRAGEGGELFF; DNA: TGTGCCAGCCGACGAGCGGGAGAGGGCGGGGAGCTGTTTTTT; D: TRBD2; J: TRBJ2-2; size: many; V: TRBV12-3/TRBV12-4
CDR3: CSVGDSSGNTIYF; DNA: TGCAGCGTTGGCGACAGCTCTGGAAACACCATATATTTT; D: -; J: TRBJ1-3; size: many; V: TRBV29-1
CDR3: CASHGTGQELTF; DNA: TGCGCCAGCCACGGGACAGGGCAAGAGCTCACCTTC; D: TRBD1; J: TRBJ1-2; size: many; V: TRBV5-1
CDR3: CASSIGTQGKPQHF; DNA: TGTGCCAGTAGTATAGGGACACAGGGGAAGCCCCAGCATTTT; D: TRBD1; J: TRBJ1-5; size: -; V: TRBV19
CDR3: CASSRDHGGQYF; DNA: TGTGCCAGCTCTCGGGACCATGGAGGGCAGTACTTC; D: -; J: TRBJ2-7; size: many; V: TRBV18
CDR3: CASSQGRERYF; DNA: TGTGCCAGCAGCCAGGGACGGGAGAGGTACTTC; D: -; J: TRBJ2-7; size: -; V: TRBV5-8
CDR3: CASSRRDRGRYNEQFF; DNA: TGCGCCAGCAGCCGCCGAGACAGGGGGCGCTACAATGAGCAGTTCTTC; D: TRBD1; J: TRBJ2-1; size: few; V: TRBV4-1
CDR3: CASSPDRRSHGYTF; DNA: TGTGCCAGCAGTCCGGACCGCAGATCCCATGGCTACACCTTC; D: -; J: TRBJ1-2; size: few; V: TRBV12-3/TRBV12-4
CDR3: CAWIPLAGYTQYF; DNA: TGTGCCTGGATCCCCCTGGCCGGGTATACGCAGTATTTT; D: -; J: TRBJ2-3; size: many; V: TRBV30
CDR3: CASGPGTGGGETQYF; DNA: TGTGCTAGTGGACCCGGAACAGGGGGAGGGGAGACCCAGTACTTC; D: -; J: TRBJ2-5; size: many; V: TRBV12-5
CDR3: CATSRDKGQVIYGYTF; DNA: TGTGCCACCAGCAGAGATAAGGGACAGGTTATCTATGGCTACACCTTC; D: TRBD1; J: TRBJ1-2; size: many; V: TRBV15
CDR3: CASSLVGGINTEAFF; DNA: TGTGCCAGCAGCTTAGTGGGGGGGATTAACACTGAAGCTTTCTTT; D: -; J: TRBJ1-1; size: few; V: TRBV11-2
CDR3: CSGRGGSNTGELFF; DNA: TGCAGCGGGAGGGGAGGATCCAACACCGGGGAGCTGTTTTTT; D: -; J: TRBJ2-2; size: many; V: TRBV29-1
CDR3: CASSWTGGKAFF; DNA: TGTGCCAGCAGCTGGACAGGGGGAAAAGCTTTCTTT; D: TRBD1; J: TRBJ1-1; size: many; V: TRBV7-2
CDR3: CSADRDRVFGNTEAFF; DNA: TGCAGTGCCGACCGGGACAGGGTGTTCGGGAACACTGAAGCTTTCTTT; D: TRBD1; J: TRBJ1-1; size: many; V: TRBV20-1
CDR3: CASSLQGPGGTDTQYF; DNA: TGTGCCAGCAGTTTACAAGGTCCAGGGGGCACAGATACGCAGTATTTT; D: -; J: TRBJ2-3; size: many; V: TRBV28
CDR3: CASSQIDTTSKKYEQYF; DNA: TGCGCCAGCAGCCAGATCGACACGACTAGCAAGAAGTACGAGCAGTACTTC; D: TRBD2; J: TRBJ2-7; size: many; V: TRBV4-1
CDR3: CASSLDAGANVLTF; DNA: TGTGCCAGCAGCTTGGATGCTGGGGCCAACGTCCTGACTTTC; D: -; J: TRBJ2-6; size: -; V: TRBV5-4
CDR3: CASSLGQGLSGNTIYF; DNA: TGTGCCAGCTCACTCGGACAGGGACTCTCTGGAAACACCATATATTTT; D: TRBD1; J: TRBJ1-3; size: -; V: TRBV18
CDR3: CASSLDQGLAKNIQYF; DNA: TGTGCCAGCAGCTTAGATCAGGGGCTAGCCAAAAACATTCAGTACTTC; D: -; J: TRBJ2-4; size: few; V: TRBV11-2
CDR3: CASSLARKVNTIYF; DNA: TGTGCCAGCAGTTTAGCCCGGAAGGTAAACACCATATATTTT; D: -; J: TRBJ1-3; size: many; V: TRBV12-3/TRBV12-4
CDR3: CASSPRGGRLVEAFF; DNA: TGTGCCAGCAGCCCAAGAGGAGGAAGGTTGGTTGAAGCTTTCTTT; D: -; J: TRBJ1-1; size: many; V: TRBV5-6
CDR3: CSVAGMREGHTDTQYF; DNA: TGCAGCGTCGCCGGGATGCGGGAGGGCCACACAGATACGCAGTATTTT; D: TRBD2; J: TRBJ2-3; size: -; V: TRBV29-1
CDR3: CASSDSATSHEQFF; DNA: TGTGCCAGCAGTGACTCGGCAACTAGTCATGAGCAGTTCTTC; D: -; J: TRBJ2-1; size: few; V: TRBV6-4
CDR3: CSVAEGRYGYTF; DNA: TGCAGCGTTGCGGAAGGGAGGTATGGCTACACCTTC; D: -; J: TRBJ1-2; size: many; V: TRBV29-1
CDR3: CASSQGITNTGELFF; DNA: TGTGCCAGCAGCCAAGGGATTACTAACACCGGGGAGCTGTTTTTT; D: -; J: TRBJ2-2; size: many; V: TRBV3-1
CDR3: CASSLGGTGVPDTQYF; DNA: TGCGCCAGCAGCTTAGGCGGGACAGGGGTCCCAGATACGCAGTATTTT; D: TRBD1; J: TRBJ2-3; size: many; V: TRBV5-1
CDR3: CASSSPSGLAGSETQYF; DNA: TGTGCCAGCAGCTCACCTTCAGGACTAGCGGGAAGCGAGACCCAGTACTTC; D: TRBD2; J: TRBJ2-5; size: few; V: TRBV11-2
CDR3: CSVRGSGYTGELFF; DNA: TGCAGTGTCAGGGGCAGCGGTTACACCGGGGAGCTGTTTTTT; D: -; J: TRBJ2-2; size: many; V: TRBV20-1
CDR3: CASSLEGLAENEQFF; DNA: TGTGCCAGCAGTCTAGAGGGACTAGCAGAAAATGAGCAGTTCTTC; D: TRBD2; J: TRBJ2-1; size: many; V: TRBV7-9